This T cell receptor (beta chain) was captured by sequencing in a study of T cells in Graves' hyperthyroidism and ophthalmopathy. The source material, RNA transcripts, was used to amplify TCR beta CDR3 regions. RT-PCR in the first round (using the HTBI primer set) targeted the TCR CDR3. MiXCR, applied by TCRdb to the multiplex PCR reads, yields one record per CDR3 protein. The sample lists about 210,000 distinct CDR3 sequences; under 20% were seen once. The V and J ends lost 4 bases and 6 bases respectively, with 15 bases between them. Germline lookup yields CDR1 DFQATT and CDR2 SNEGSKA (reference sequence). There are 13 residues in the CDR3. Together with thyroid ultrasound, orbital computed tomography, serum thyroxine and TRAb, clinical symptoms were used for diagnoses.

Sequencing used blood. The clonotype comes from a man aged 50 to 60 with Graves' hyperthyroidism. The chain recombines TRBV20-1 with TRBJ1-2, with D tentatively TRBD1 (6 bases). The CDR3 spells CSATGAPGDGYTF. The CDR3 region has the DNA TGCAGTGCTACGGGGGCGCCTGGGGATGGCTACACCTTC.